The 22 T cell receptor beta chains in this list originate from one sample, sequenced in a study of blood T cell repertoires in COVID-19. Only in-frame clones appear in the TCRdb table, and some are missing; sequencing was by immunoSEQ multiplex PCR. The sample has a few hundred thousand clones; roughly 89% are singletons. The sequenced sample consisted of peripheral blood. The receptors here all came from a woman aged 40-49 years who had recovered from COVID-19.

The chain recombines TRBV2 with TRBJ1-2; D is possibly TRBD1 (5 bases). The germline V gene encodes CDR1 SNHLY and CDR2 FYNNEI. Trimming pared 0 bases from V and 8 bases from J, leaving 13 bases between. The CDR3 sequence is 14 residues long. CDR3: CASSEARVVEGYTF. Written as DNA, the CDR3 is TGTGCCAGCAGTGAAGCCAGGGTAGTTGAAGGCTACACCTTC.

This chain joins TRBV7-6 and TRBJ2-5; perhaps TRBD1 as D (6 bases). CDR1 is SGHVS and CDR2 is FNYEAQ in the germline V gene. Between the trimmed V and J ends, which lost 6 bases and 5 bases, there was a span of 19 bases. This CDR3 region has 15 residues. CDR3: CASSPGTTTWETQYF. The CDR3 bases are TGTGCCAGCAGTCCCGGGACAACTACTTGGGAGACCCAGTACTTC.

This clone was counted once. The chain uses TRBV7-2 and TRBJ2-1, with 9 positions matching TRBD2. Looked up from germline, CDR1 is SGHTA and CDR2 is FQGNSA. The CDR3 sequence is 16 residues long. V shed 5 bases, J shed 9 bases, and the junction held 14 bases outside the gene matches. CDR3 DNA sequence: TGTGCCAGCAGCCCCGCCAGCGGGAGGCCCTTTTCTGAGCAGTTCTTC. Translated, it gives CASSPASGRPFSEQFF.

The CDR3 loop is CASSEATLSGQSGSNYGYTF. CDR3 DNA sequence: TGTGCCAGCAGTGAAGCGACTCTATCGGGACAGTCGGGTTCTAACTATGGCTACACCTTC. The chain combines TRBV6-1 with TRBJ1-2; 7 nucleotides agree with TRBD1. The ends lost 0 bases at V and 0 bases at J; junction bases unmatched: 16. Germline values: CDR1 MNHNS, CDR2 SASEGT. CDR3 length: 20 residues.

The chain joins TRBV18 to TRBJ2-7; D call uncertain. The length of the CDR3 is 15 residues. CDR1 and CDR2 (germline): KGHSH, LQKENI. V was shortened by 3 bases and J by 5 bases, with 17 bases between the two germline ends. CDR3 sequence reads: CASSPSIAVLHEQYF. CDR3 nucleotide sequence: TGTGCCAGCTCACCTTCGATCGCAGTTCTCCACGAGCAGTACTTC.

The chain combines TRBV27 with TRBJ2-4; D call uncertain. V dropped 1 base and J dropped 3 bases, with 13 bases sitting between them. Germline V gives CDR1 MNHEY, CDR2 SMNVEV (reference sequence). CDR3 length: 16 amino acids. CDR3 DNA sequence: TGTGCCAGCAGTTTATATGCTGGCCCTGGCAAAAACATTCAGTACTTC. The encoded protein is CASSLYAGPGKNIQYF.

The chain is built from TRBV3-1 (or the pseudogene TRBV3-2) and TRBJ2-2, with D unresolved. V was clipped by 2 bases and J by 4 bases, with 5 bases between them. This CDR3 is 13 amino acids long. Germline V gene data show CDR1 as LGHDT and CDR2 as YNNKEL (reference sequence). The CDR3 sequence is CASSQRPTGELFF. The CDR3 DNA follows: TGTGCCAGCAGCCAACGTCCCACCGGGGAGCTGTTTTTT.

The chain carries TRBV5-4 and TRBJ1-1; 9 positions match TRBD1. Germline V gives CDR1 SGHNT, CDR2 YYREEE (reference sequence). The CDR3 contains 16 residues. V gave up 6 bases and J gave up 0 bases; unmatched junction bases: 9. CDR3 nucleotides: TGTGCCAGCAACCGACAGGGGGGATCTATGAACACTGAAGCTTTCTTT. Translation: CASNRQGGSMNTEAFF.

The V and J genes are TRBV7-6 and TRBJ1-5; the D is unclear. CDR3 size: 16 residues. Germline lookup yields CDR1 SGHVS and CDR2 FNYEAQ. The germline V and J ends were trimmed by 5 bases and 9 bases, with 23 bases remaining between them. The CDR3 loop reads CASSPNQAGEMSPQHF. Written as DNA, the CDR3 is TGTGCCAGCAGCCCAAACCAGGCGGGAGAAATGTCGCCCCAGCATTTT.

The gene calls are TRBV5-6 and TRBJ2-3; 12 bases fit TRBD2. The CDR3 covers 17 residues. Germline-derived CDR1 and CDR2 are SGHDT and YYEEEE. With 1 base clipped from V and 2 bases from J, the junction kept 5 bases outside the gene matches. In DNA, the CDR3 is TGTGCCAGCAGCTTGCTGTCTAGCGGGAGGGCCACAGATACGCAGTATTTT. Its translation: CASSLLSSGRATDTQYF.

This clone has just a few counts. Additional DNA sequences in this sample encode the identical CDR3. The rearrangement links TRBV6-5 to TRBJ1-6; 11 bases match TRBD1. Unmatched junction bases numbered 5, after V lost 5 bases and J lost 8 bases. The CDR3 covers 15 residues. Germline lookup yields CDR1 MNHEY and CDR2 SVGAGI. CDR3 sequence (DNA): TGTGCCAGCAGTACTGGACAGGGGGCATATTCACCCCTCCACTTT. Translating gives CASSTGQGAYSPLHF.

This clone has just a few counts. CDR3 in amino acids: CASSYGLMNTEAFF. The DNA of the CDR3 is TGTGCCAGCAGCTATGGCCTCATGAACACTGAAGCTTTCTTT. The chain employs TRBV7-2 and TRBJ1-1; D remains ambiguous. The CDR3 runs to 14 residues. The germline CDR1 and CDR2 sequences are SGHTA and FQGNSA. The germline V and J ends were trimmed by 4 bases and 0 bases, with 9 bases remaining between them.

This chain connects TRBV6-5 to TRBJ1-3; no clear D gene. The CDR3 contains 15 residues. V lost 5 bases and J 0 bases, leaving 11 bases between the germline ends. Germline CDR1 reads MNHEY; CDR2 reads SVGAGI. The CDR3 sequence: CASSPLDISGNTIYF. CDR3 bases: TGTGCCAGCAGTCCTTTAGACATCTCTGGAAACACCATATATTTT.

The chain uses TRBV12-3 or TRBV12-4 and TRBJ1-5; D is unresolved. V lost 3 bases and J 8 bases, leaving 11 bases between the germline ends. This CDR3 contains 13 residues. The CDR3: CASSLGPVEPQHF. The CDR3 DNA reads TGTGCCAGCAGTTTGGGCCCCGTAGAGCCCCAGCATTTT.

This chain links TRBV27 with TRBJ2-7; 10 nucleotides line up with TRBD2. The CDR3 totals 15 residues. Germline V lookup: CDR1 MNHEY, CDR2 SMNVEV (reference sequence). V shed 2 bases and J 0 bases; nucleotides not matched to a gene: 1. The CDR3 nucleotides are TGTGCCAGCAGTTTAGCTAGCGGGAGCTCCTACGAGCAGTACTTC. Translating gives CASSLASGSSYEQYF.

The chain uses TRBV13 and TRBJ2-3, with 7 nucleotides matching TRBD2. This CDR3 is built from 15 residues. Losses at the gene ends were 3 bases for V and 2 bases for J; bases not matched to a gene: 5. Germline V lookup: CDR1 PRHDT, CDR2 FYEKMQ (reference sequence). CDR3 in amino acids: CASSLGGRDTDTQYF. For the CDR3, the DNA is TGTGCCAGCAGCTTGGGTGGGAGGGACACAGATACGCAGTATTTT.

This rearrangement joins TRBV28 to TRBJ2-6; maybe TRBD1 (6 bases). The CDR3 runs 14 residues. V lost 5 bases and J lost 2, with 7 bases in between. Germline V gene data show CDR1 as MDHEN and CDR2 as SYDVKM. The CDR3 sequence: CASSRQAGANVLTF. DNA for the CDR3: TGTGCCAGCAGTCGACAGGCTGGGGCCAACGTCCTGACTTTC.

The V and J genes are TRBV7-9 and TRBJ2-1, with D perhaps TRBD2 (6 bases). Germline loops: CDR1 SEHNR, CDR2 FQNEAQ (reference sequence). The CDR3 sequence is 14 residues long. V was cut by 4 bases and J by 7 bases, with 14 bases left in between. CDR3 nucleotide sequence: TGTGCCAGCAGCTGGGACTCGTCTCGGAATGAGCAGTTCTTC. Its protein product is CASSWDSSRNEQFF.

The rearrangement joins TRBV7-9 to TRBJ2-3, with 8 bases matching TRBD2. After removal of 2 bases from V and 1 base from J, the junction contained 5 bases not matched to a gene. The CDR3 contains 16 residues. Germline V lookup: CDR1 SEHNR, CDR2 FQNEAQ (reference sequence). DNA for the CDR3: TGTGCCAGCAGCTTATCGAGCGGGGGAGGCACAGATACGCAGTATTTT. Translated: CASSLSSGGGTDTQYF.

This clone was picked up one time. Since no conserved phenylalanine or tryptophan closes the CDR3, a read error is the likely cause. No DNA is shown, since the ends of the CDR3 on it are uncertain; the CDR3 is the one TCRdb lists. V and J are TRBV23-1 and TRBJ2-7; the table gives TRBD1 as D, unverified against the DNA. TRBV23-1 is placed among ORFs of uncertain function. The CDR3 sequence runs 10 residues, both termini included. The CDR3 loop is CASSLWASVS.

The V and J genes are TRBV6-5 and TRBJ1-4; weak D call: TRBD1 (5 bases). CDR1 and CDR2 (germline): MNHEY, SVGAGI. V lost 2 bases and J 5 bases, leaving 9 bases between the germline ends. The CDR3 extends over 14 amino acids. The CDR3 DNA reads TGTGCCAGCAGTTACGACGGGGGGAATGAAAAACTGTTTTTT. Translation: CASSYDGGNEKLFF.

This chain uses TRBV7-9 with TRBJ1-1, with 12 bases matching TRBD1. V gave up 2 bases and J gave up 4 bases; unmatched junction bases: 8. Germline assignment: CDR1 SEHNR and CDR2 FQNEAQ (reference sequence). The CDR3 totals 17 residues. The CDR3 loop reads CASSLSGTGGFSTEAFF. In DNA, the CDR3 is TGTGCCAGCAGCTTATCCGGGACAGGGGGCTTCAGCACTGAAGCTTTCTTT.